This T cell receptor (beta chain) was recovered during a study of brain T cells in children with intractable seizures. Study-wide results and caveats: HCMV serostatus was not known, and viral specificity came from CDR3 similarity only. Known viral epitope-specific CDR3s closely matched each case's top public brain CDR3. Clones missing pre-surgery may reflect undersampling of that blood sample.

Germline V gives CDR1 LNHDA, CDR2 SQIVND (reference sequence). Trimming removed 4 bases from V and 4 bases from J, with 13 bases in between. The CDR3 covers 14 residues. Only cases whose brain tissue showed the highest T cell transcript signatures were sequenced. At least one anti-epileptic drug was given before surgery. Clones were sequenced by immunoSEQ multiplex PCR, and TCRdb holds only the in-frame ones, with some missing. The repertoire includes about 9,000 clones, roughly 71% of them detected once, and around 20% sits in the top ten. About this clone itself: Antigen: not known.

This receptor was obtained from a girl aged 2-15 years with tuberous sclerosis and intractable seizures. J is TRBJ1-1 and V is TRBV19; D is ambiguous. Sequencing used resected brain tissue, obtained at surgery. The chain's CDR3 is CASSTGPEGTEAFF. The CDR3, as DNA: TGTGCCAGTAGTACCGGGCCCGAGGGCACTGAAGCTTTCTTT.